This TCR beta chain was retrieved from a study of OX40 agonist ivuxolimab in advanced cancers. Overall study context: Patients in the trial were receiving intravenous ivuxolimab every 2 weeks, at doses of 0.01 to 10 mg/kg. Partial responses occurred in Three dose-escalation patients, one with hepatocellular carcinoma and two with cutaneous melanoma. General study results and limits: Patients who responded partially at 0.1-3.0 mg/kg showed clonal expansion ranking among the lowest.

The CDR3 is 14 amino acids. Germline V gives CDR1 SNHLY, CDR2 FYNNEI. V lost 3 bases to trimming and J lost 7 bases, with 13 bases between them. Worth noting for this clone: As yet, its antigen is unknown.

Peripheral blood came from all dose cohorts at three timepoints. Assay used: immunoSEQ multiplex PCR; TCRdb lists only in-frame clones, some missing. The sample carries approximately 80,000 clones, approximately 85% recorded once. The clonotype was recovered from an adult with an advanced solid tumor such as melanoma, head and neck, liver or kidney cancer. The chain combines TRBV2 with TRBJ1-5, with TRBD1 as a possible D gene (5 bases). Sequencing used CD4+ or CD8+ T cells sorted from blood, obtained in a trial of the OX40 agonist ivuxolimab. For the CDR3, the DNA is TGTGCCAGCAGTGAGGGGCAGGTCGGCCAGCCCCAGCATTTT. Protein: CASSEGQVGQPQHF. Combining the CDR3 with reference TRBV2 and TRBJ1-5 gives the whole variable domain EPEVTQTPSHQVTQMGQEVILRCVPISNHLYFYWYRQILGQKVEFLVSFYNNEISEKSEIFDDQFSVERPDGSNFTLKIRSTKLEDSAMYFCASSEGQVGQPQHFGDGTRLSIL.